The next 2 T cell receptor beta chains were all read from a single sample in a study of T cell repertoires in cytomegalovirus infection. A single record per CDR3 protein comes from TCRdb applying MiXCR to the reads. The sample comprises 250,000 or so distinct CDR3 sequences, roughly 9.1% of which are singletons, and around 15% rests with the top ten. Sequenced: PBMCs. These receptors all come from a human donor in good health (CMV status not recorded). Some clones in this sample may be carry-over from other donors' samples.

In DNA form, the CDR3 reads TGTGCCAGCAGCCAAGCCCCGGGACGGGGAGGGGAAAAACTGTTTTTT. Translation gives CASSQAPGRGGEKLFF. This chain links TRBV4-2 with TRBJ1-4, with D tentatively TRBD1 (5 bases). This CDR3 region has 16 residues. Trimming removed 1 base from V and 8 bases from J, with 17 bases in between. Germline V gene lookup returns CDR1 LGHNA and CDR2 YNFKEQ.

In regard to this clonotype: A clone one base away is much larger, so this may be a read error. The gene calls are TRBV7-2 and TRBJ2-7; perhaps D is TRBD1 or TRBD2 (5 bases each). There are 17 residues in the CDR3. V lost 1 base to trimming and J lost 3 bases, with 19 bases between them. CDR1 and CDR2 (germline): SGHTA, FQGNSA. CDR3 nucleotides: TGTACCAGCAGCTTAGGCCTTCGGGGCAGGGATCGCTACGAGCAGTACTTC. Amino acids: CTSSLGLRGRDRYEQYF.